One sample yielded the 2 T cell receptor beta chains listed below, sequenced in a study of blood T cell repertoires in COVID-19. Sequencing used immunoSEQ multiplex PCR; TCRdb keeps in-frame clones, though not all of them. The table has approximately 400,000 clones, roughly 80% seen once; the top ten hold approximately 1%. The specimen was peripheral blood. The receptors shown here come from a human donor with acute or convalescent COVID-19. The donor label of this sample is uncertain.

V and J are TRBV11-2 and TRBJ2-2, with a possible D match to TRBD2 (6 bases). Germline values: CDR1 SGHAT, CDR2 FQNNGV. The CDR3 is 15 residues long. V was trimmed by 4 bases and J by 6 bases, leaving 15 bases between them. CDR3 residues: CASSSRGASAGELFF. The CDR3 coding sequence is TGTGCCAGCAGCTCCCGCGGGGCTAGCGCCGGGGAGCTGTTTTTT.

The chain recombines TRBV18 with TRBJ2-2; 7 bases map to TRBD1. Looked up from germline, CDR1 is KGHSH and CDR2 is LQKENI. V was pared by 2 bases and J by 9 bases, with 9 bases of the junction left unmatched. The CDR3 is 15 residues long. The CDR3 loop reads CASSPTDRDNRELFF. The CDR3 nucleotides read TGTGCCAGCTCACCAACAGACAGGGACAACCGGGAGCTGTTTTTT.